This T cell receptor beta chain was sequenced for a study of STAT5B mutations in CD4+ large granular lymphocyte leukemia. Germline loops: CDR1 SGHTA, CDR2 FQGNSA. The CDR3 spans 14 residues. V shed 3 bases and J shed 3 bases, with 11 bases lying between them. General study findings and limits: Patient CD4-sorted repertoires stayed more clonal than healthy ones after leukemic-clone removal.

The repertoire was sequenced with immunoSEQ multiplex PCR; TCRdb's copy has only in-frame clones and lacks some. The data show about 45,000 clones, 80% to 90% seen once. Remarks on this clone: The antigen is not known.

Sequencing input: CD4+ T cells from blood buffy coats. This TCR came from a human donor in good health. The V gene is TRBV7-2, the J gene TRBJ1-1; D gene uncertain. CDR3 protein: CASSLSPTYTEAFF. As DNA, the CDR3 is TGTGCCAGCAGCTTGTCCCCCACTTACACTGAAGCTTTCTTT.